This T cell receptor beta chain appears in the sequencing data of a study of blood T cell repertoires in COVID-19 (dated by TCRdb to about 2020). With respect to the entire study: ImmuneRACE Cohort 3 recovered participants were defined by two consecutive negative NP/OP PCR tests, healthcare professional clearance, or symptom resolution. Collaborator samples came from the United States, Italy and Spain and covered acute and convalescent phases of COVID-19. The material from the prospective study consisted of cDNA or gDNA derived from T cells, B-cell-depleted T cells, or PBMCs. Deeply sampled blood TCRbeta repertoires from subjects exposed to, actively infected with, or recovered from COVID-19 were included in the dataset. The repertoires were made available in a free public database intended to serve as a resource for research on the immune response to SARS-CoV-2. The samples were drawn from the first 160 participants of the ongoing ImmuneRACE study and from 950 to 1,500 subjects provided by 6 global collaborators. Nearly every sample came with metadata listing a de-identified subject ID, COVID-19 status, age in years and sex. Where available, HLA class I and class II types were taken from metadata supplied by the sample provider and were not determined by assay-based typing. General study outcomes and caveats: The quantity of clinical and demographic metadata differed by source and by participant and was supplied without curation.

Enrolling through a virtual design, the prospective study's participants ranged in age from about 18 to 100 years and lived across 20 to 25 United States geographic areas. Cohort assignment in the prospective study relied on participant-reported clinical history from a screening survey and a study questionnaire. Mobile phlebotomists in the prospective study collected whole blood, serum and a nasopharyngeal or oropharyngeal swab from every participant. Over a roughly 2-month period, participants in the prospective study had the option of providing additional blood draws and questionnaires. Before DNA extraction, prospective study blood samples were shipped either frozen or at room temperature. CDR3 length: 15 amino acids, cysteine to phenylalanine. Solely the CDR3 DNA is kept, with 45 bases framed from the first base. For CDR1 and CDR2, the germline V gene lists SGHRS and YFSETQ. V ends up 4 bases short and J 2 bases short, with an unmatched junction base count of 3.

With regard to this clone: No cognate antigen has been identified for it. Nothing much larger sits one base from this clone, and base qualities are not available.

TCRbeta CDR3 regions were amplified from genomic DNA using the immunoSEQ Assay, a bias-controlled multiplex PCR. The paper's data handling went like this. The number of nucleated cells in each sample was estimated from the amplification of reference gene primers within the assay. To quantify the absolute abundance of each unique TCRbeta CDR3 rearrangement, sequence reads were collapsed and filtered. For each sample, productive Simpson clonality was calculated by taking the square root of Simpson's diversity index across productive rearrangements. The clones in this table, taken by TCRdb from immuneACCESS, are in-frame only. Not every clone is retained; where verified, under half of the shortfall comes from an unresolved V gene, and the cause of the rest is unknown. The V and J calls and clone size come from that table; D and trimming were worked out from the DNA. The sample table lists hundreds of thousands of clones, 86% of them with a count of one. The ten largest clones add up to over 3% of the sample.

The V and J segments used are TRBV5-1 and TRBJ1-2; TRBD1 agrees with 12 junctional bases. The sequence was obtained from a woman in her 50s in a cohort exposed to, infected with or recovered from COVID-19 (not recorded which). The sample consisted of PBMCs or T cells enriched from blood (not recorded which). The DNA is as follows: TGCGCCAGCAGCGGAGGGACAGGGGGCAACTATGGCTACACCTTC. Its coded protein is CASSGGTGGNYGYTF.